The source of this TCR beta chain is a study of shared clonotypes between healthy human individuals. Overall study context: The plates for each donor numbered three CD4 naive, three CD4 memory, two CD8 naive and one CD8 memory.

Adult Caucasians living in Nashville, Tennessee made up all of the donors. Generated by immunoSEQ multiplex PCR, the TCRdb table keeps only in-frame clones and is missing some. The sample lists 2 million to 3 million clones; roughly 92% were seen once. Regarding the study as a whole: Blood alone was sampled, and tissue repertoires likely differ.

The CDR3 is 14 residues long. Between the trimmed V and J ends, which lost 7 bases and 0 bases, there was a span of 10 bases. Germline values: CDR1 MDHEN, CDR2 SYDVKM. In regard to this clone: What it binds is not known.

The clonotype originates from a man younger than 35 in good health. The rearrangement uses TRBV28 and TRBJ1-3; D not resolved. Sequencing was done on a sample of naive CD4+ T cells sorted from blood. Subset here: CD45RA+ positively selected. DNA of the CDR3: TGTGCCAGCACGACCGGTGCCTCTGGAAACACCATATATTTT. Protein product: CASTTGASGNTIYF. Combining the CDR3 with reference TRBV28 and TRBJ1-3 gives the whole variable domain DVKVTQSSRYLVKRTGEKVFLECVQDMDHENMFWYRQDPGLGLRLIYFSYDVKMKEKGDIPEGYSVSREKKERFSLILESASTNQTSMYLCASTTGASGNTIYFGEGSWLTVV.